Below are 9 T cell receptor beta chains sequenced from a single sample in a study of T cells in Graves' hyperthyroidism and ophthalmopathy. Amplification targeted TCR beta CDR3 regions from RNA transcripts. TCR CDR3 underwent first-round RT-PCR with the HTBI primer set. TCRdb reprocessed the multiplex PCR reads via MiXCR and lists one record per CDR3 protein. The repertoire holds 600,000 to 900,000 distinct CDR3 sequences, roughly 15% seen once, with approximately 8.4% in the top ten. The sample taken for sequencing was blood. The receptors here all came from a man aged 18 to 29 with Graves' hyperthyroidism.

The J gene is TRBJ2-7, the V gene TRBV14; D possibly corresponds to TRBD1 (7 bases). This CDR3 spans 16 amino acids. V shed 0 bases and J shed 3 bases, with 15 bases lying between them. Looked up from germline, CDR1 is SGHDN and CDR2 is FVKESK. CDR3 sequence reads: CASSQDAGQWVYEQYF. Here the CDR3 DNA reads TGTGCCAGCAGCCAAGATGCGGGACAGTGGGTCTACGAGCAGTACTTC.

The chain uses TRBV2 and TRBJ2-7; TRBD2 agrees at 9 bases. The V gene's germline CDR1 is SNHLY and CDR2 FYNNEI. The CDR3 consists of 16 residues. The junction had 6 bases not matched to a gene; V was cut back by 1 base and J by 2 bases. CDR3 sequence (DNA): TGTGCCAGCAGTGAAGGACTAGCGGATACCCCCTACGAGCAGTACTTC. Encoded protein: CASSEGLADTPYEQYF.

The V and J genes are TRBV20-1 and TRBJ2-1; TRBD2 matches at 9 bases. Per the germline V gene, CDR1 is DFQATT and CDR2 is SNEGSKA (reference sequence). With V trimmed by 5 bases and J by 0 bases, 2 bases remained unmatched. This CDR3 contains 14 residues. CDR3 amino acids: CSAQTSGSYNEQFF. The DNA of the CDR3 is TGCAGTGCTCAGACTAGCGGCTCCTACAATGAGCAGTTCTTC.

As concerns this clonotype: It may be a read error: a sequence one base away is much more abundant. The J gene is TRBJ1-1, the V gene TRBV7-9; D is ambiguous. The length of the CDR3 is 13 residues. Germline lookup yields CDR1 SEHNR and CDR2 FQNEAQ (reference sequence). The CDR3 protein is CAGSSQMNTEAFF. For the CDR3, the DNA is TGTGCCGGCAGCTCTCAAATGAACACTGAAGCTTTCTTT.

This clonotype was found many times. The chain links TRBV28 to TRBJ2-1, with 11 bases fitting TRBD2. V lost 6 bases and J lost 5; bases outside the gene matches: 3. CDR3 length: 14 residues. Looked up from germline, CDR1 is MDHEN and CDR2 is SYDVKM. The CDR3 DNA reads TGTGCCAGCAGGGGACTAGCGGAGAACAATGAGCAGTTCTTC. It is translated as CASRGLAENNEQFF.

At least ten counts were recorded for this clonotype. This CDR3 is CASSPTGENQPQHF. CDR3 coding DNA: TGTGCCAGCAGCCCGACAGGGGAGAATCAGCCCCAGCATTTT. J is TRBJ1-5 and V is TRBV12-3 or TRBV12-4, with 8 positions matching TRBD1. The length of the CDR3 is 14 residues. With V trimmed by 6 bases and J by 4 bases, 5 bases remained unmatched.

The rearrangement links TRBV6-5 to TRBJ2-5, with TRBD2 matching over 12 bases. The V segment lost 2 bases and the J segment 5 bases; nucleotides outside the gene matches: 6. This CDR3 comprises 16 residues. From germline, CDR1 is MNHEY and CDR2 SVGAGI. The DNA of the CDR3 is TGTGCCAGCAGTTACGGACTAGCGGGAAGGGGGGAGACCCAGTACTTC. This translates into CASSYGLAGRGETQYF.

The table lists this clonotype with a few counts. The CDR3 nucleotides are TGTGCCAGCAGTGACAGGGGTTCGTTTGAAAAACTGTTTTTT. It codes for CASSDRGSFEKLFF. V is TRBV7-9 and J is TRBJ1-4, with 8 positions matching TRBD1. After removal of 6 bases from V and 7 bases from J, the junction contained 7 bases not matched to a gene. Germline CDR1 SEHNR, CDR2 FQNEAQ (reference sequence). CDR3 length: 14 amino acids.

This clonotype was observed a few times. The chain has TRBV28 and TRBJ1-2; 12 bases match TRBD1. The V segment lost 1 base and the J segment 4 bases; nucleotides outside the gene matches: 7. This CDR3 is 17 amino acids long. Per the germline V gene, CDR1 is MDHEN and CDR2 is SYDVKM. The chain's CDR3 is CASSLSSGTGGSYGYTF. As DNA, the CDR3 is TGTGCCAGCAGTTTATCCTCCGGGACAGGGGGCAGCTATGGCTACACCTTC.